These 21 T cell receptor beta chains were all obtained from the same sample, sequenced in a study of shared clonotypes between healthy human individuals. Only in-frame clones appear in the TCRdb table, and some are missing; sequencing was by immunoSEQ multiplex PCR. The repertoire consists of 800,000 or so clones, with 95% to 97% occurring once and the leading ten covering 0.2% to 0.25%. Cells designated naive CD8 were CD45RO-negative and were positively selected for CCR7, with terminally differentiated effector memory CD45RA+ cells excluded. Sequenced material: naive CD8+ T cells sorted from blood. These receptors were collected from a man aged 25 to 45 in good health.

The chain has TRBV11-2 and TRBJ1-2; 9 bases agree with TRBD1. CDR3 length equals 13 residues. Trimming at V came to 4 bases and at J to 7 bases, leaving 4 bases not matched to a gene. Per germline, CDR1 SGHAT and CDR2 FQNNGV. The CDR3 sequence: CASSYRQGVGYTF. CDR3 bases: TGTGCCAGCAGCTACAGACAGGGGGTTGGCTACACCTTC.

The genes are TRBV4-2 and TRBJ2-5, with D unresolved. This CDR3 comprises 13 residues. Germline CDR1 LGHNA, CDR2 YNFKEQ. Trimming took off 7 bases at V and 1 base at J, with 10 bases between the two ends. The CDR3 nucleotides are TGTGCCAGCACTCAAACGGCCCAAGAGACCCAGTACTTC. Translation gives CASTQTAQETQYF.

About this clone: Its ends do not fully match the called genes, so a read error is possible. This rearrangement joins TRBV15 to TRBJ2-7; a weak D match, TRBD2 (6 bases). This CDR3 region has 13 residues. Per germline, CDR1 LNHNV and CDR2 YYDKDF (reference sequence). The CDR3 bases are TGTGCCACCAGCAGAGATTTGGCCGCGGGAAAGGGCTTC. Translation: CATSRDLAAGKGF.

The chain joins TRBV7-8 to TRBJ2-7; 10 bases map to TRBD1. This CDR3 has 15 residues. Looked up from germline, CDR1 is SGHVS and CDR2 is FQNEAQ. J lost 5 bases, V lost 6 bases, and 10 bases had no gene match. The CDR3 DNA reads TGTGCCAGCAGTCTAAGGGACAGGGGCATCCACGAGCAGTACTTC. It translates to CASSLRDRGIHEQYF.

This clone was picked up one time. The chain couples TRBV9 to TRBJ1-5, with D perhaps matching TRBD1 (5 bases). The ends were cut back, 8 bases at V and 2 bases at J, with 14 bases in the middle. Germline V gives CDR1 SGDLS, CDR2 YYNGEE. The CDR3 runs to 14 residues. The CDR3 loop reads CASSSGEGNQPQHF. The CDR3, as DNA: TGTGCCAGTAGTTCGGGGGAGGGCAATCAGCCCCAGCATTTT. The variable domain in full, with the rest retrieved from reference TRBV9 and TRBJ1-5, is DSGVTQTPKHLITATGQRVTLRCSPRSGDLSVYWYQQSLDQGLQFLIQYYNGEERAKGNILERFSAQQFPDLHSELNLSSLELGDSALYFCASSSGEGNQPQHFGDGTRLSIL.

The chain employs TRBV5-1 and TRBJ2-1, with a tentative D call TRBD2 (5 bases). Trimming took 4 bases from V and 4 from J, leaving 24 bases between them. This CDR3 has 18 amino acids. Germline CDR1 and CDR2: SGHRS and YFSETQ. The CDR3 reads CASSTSTPGTNKYNEQFF. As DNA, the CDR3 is TGCGCCAGCAGCACCTCCACTCCGGGAACAAACAAATACAATGAGCAGTTCTTC.

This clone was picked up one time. The CDR3 region has the DNA TGTGCCAGCAGCCCCGGGACAGGGCCCTCCAATGAGCAGTTCTTC. This translates into CASSPGTGPSNEQFF. This sequence joins TRBV9 and TRBJ2-1; TRBD1 aligns across 9 bases. The trim removed 4 bases at V and 6 bases at J, leaving 8 bases unmatched. Germline V gene data show CDR1 as SGDLS and CDR2 as YYNGEE. CDR3 length: 15 residues.

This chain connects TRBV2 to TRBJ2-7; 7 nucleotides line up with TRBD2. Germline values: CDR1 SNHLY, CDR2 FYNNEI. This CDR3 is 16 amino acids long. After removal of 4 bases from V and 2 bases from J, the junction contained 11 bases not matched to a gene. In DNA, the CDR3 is TGTGCCAGCAGTGGTTCGCTGGGGCTAGCGGCCTACGAGCAGTACTTC. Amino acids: CASSGSLGLAAYEQYF.

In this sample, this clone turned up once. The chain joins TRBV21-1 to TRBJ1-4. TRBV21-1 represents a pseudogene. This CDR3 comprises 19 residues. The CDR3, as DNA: TGTGCCAGCAGCTCGCGATCGGGACTCTTCTTCGCATACGCAGAAAAACTGTTTTTT. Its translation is CASSSRSGLFFAYAEKLFF.

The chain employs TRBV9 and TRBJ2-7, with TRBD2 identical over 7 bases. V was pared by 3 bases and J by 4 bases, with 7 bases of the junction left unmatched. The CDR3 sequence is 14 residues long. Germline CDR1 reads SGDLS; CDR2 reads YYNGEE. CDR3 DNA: TGTGCCAGCAGCGATGGCGGGAGTCCGTACGAGCAGTACTTC. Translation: CASSDGGSPYEQYF. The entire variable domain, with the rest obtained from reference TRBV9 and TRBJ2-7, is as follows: DSGVTQTPKHLITATGQRVTLRCSPRSGDLSVYWYQQSLDQGLQFLIQYYNGEERAKGNILERFSAQQFPDLHSELNLSSLELGDSALYFCASSDGGSPYEQYFGPGTRLTVT.

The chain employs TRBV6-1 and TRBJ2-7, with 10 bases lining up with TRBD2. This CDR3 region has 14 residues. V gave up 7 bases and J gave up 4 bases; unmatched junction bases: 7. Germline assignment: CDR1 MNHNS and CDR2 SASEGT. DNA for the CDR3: TGTGCCAGCACTTCCGGGACTAGCGTTTACGAGCAGTACTTC. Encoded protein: CASTSGTSVYEQYF.

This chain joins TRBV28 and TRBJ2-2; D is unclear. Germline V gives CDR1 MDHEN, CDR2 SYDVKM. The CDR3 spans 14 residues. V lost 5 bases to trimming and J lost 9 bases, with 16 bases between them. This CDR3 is CASSLTLGRWELFF. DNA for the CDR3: TGTGCCAGCAGTCTCACCCTAGGACGGTGGGAGCTGTTTTTT.

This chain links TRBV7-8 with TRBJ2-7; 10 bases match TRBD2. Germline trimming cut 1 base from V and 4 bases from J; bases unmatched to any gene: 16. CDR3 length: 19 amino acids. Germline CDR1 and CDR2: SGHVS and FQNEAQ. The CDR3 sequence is CASSLVASGSPESPYEQYF. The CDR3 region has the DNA TGTGCCAGCAGCTTAGTGGCTAGCGGGAGTCCCGAGTCTCCGTACGAGCAGTACTTC.

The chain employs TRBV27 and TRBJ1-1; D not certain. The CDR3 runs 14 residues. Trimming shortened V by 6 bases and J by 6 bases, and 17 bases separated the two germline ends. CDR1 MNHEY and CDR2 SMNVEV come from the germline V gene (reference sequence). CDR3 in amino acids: CASSPVSLWAEAFF. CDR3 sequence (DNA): TGTGCCAGCAGCCCCGTCAGCTTGTGGGCTGAAGCTTTCTTT.

CDR3 DNA: TGTGCCAGCGGGGACAGGGGAGGCACTGAAGCTTTCTTT. Its translation: CASGDRGGTEAFF. This chain connects TRBV7-9 to TRBJ1-1, with 10 bases fitting TRBD1. The germline gives CDR1 SEHNR, CDR2 FQNEAQ (reference sequence). This CDR3 contains 13 residues. The J segment lost 4 bases and the V segment lost 8 bases, leaving 4 bases of the junction unmatched.

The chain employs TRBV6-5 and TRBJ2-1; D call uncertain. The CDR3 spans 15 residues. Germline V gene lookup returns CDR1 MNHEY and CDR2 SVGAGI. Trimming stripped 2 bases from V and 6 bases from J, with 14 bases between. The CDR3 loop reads CASSYDRPWGNEQFF. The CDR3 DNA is TGTGCCAGCAGTTACGATAGACCCTGGGGCAATGAGCAGTTCTTC.

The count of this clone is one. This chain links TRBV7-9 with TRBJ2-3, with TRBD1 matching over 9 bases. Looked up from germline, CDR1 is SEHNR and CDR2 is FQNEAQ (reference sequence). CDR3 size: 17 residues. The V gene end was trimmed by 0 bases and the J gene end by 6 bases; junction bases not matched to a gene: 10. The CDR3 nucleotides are TGTGCCAGCAGCTTAGCGGGGACAGGGCCTGAGGGGGATACGCAGTATTTT. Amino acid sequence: CASSLAGTGPEGDTQYF. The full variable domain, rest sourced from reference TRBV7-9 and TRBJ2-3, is DTGVSQNPRHKITKRGQNVTFRCDPISEHNRLYWYRQTLGQGPEFLTYFQNEAQLEKSRLLSDRFSAERPKGSFSTLEIQRTEQGDSAMYLCASSLAGTGPEGDTQYFGPGTRLTVL.

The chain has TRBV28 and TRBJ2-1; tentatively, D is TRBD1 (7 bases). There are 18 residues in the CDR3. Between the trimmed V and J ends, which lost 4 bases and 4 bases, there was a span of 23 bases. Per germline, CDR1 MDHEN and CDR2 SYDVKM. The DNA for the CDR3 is TGTGCCAGCAGTTCCAACTGGAGGGGGCGAGGTTTTTACAATGAGCAGTTCTTC. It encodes CASSSNWRGRGFYNEQFF. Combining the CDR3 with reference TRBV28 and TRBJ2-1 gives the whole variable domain DVKVTQSSRYLVKRTGEKVFLECVQDMDHENMFWYRQDPGLGLRLIYFSYDVKMKEKGDIPEGYSVSREKKERFSLILESASTNQTSMYLCASSSNWRGRGFYNEQFFGPGTRLTVL.

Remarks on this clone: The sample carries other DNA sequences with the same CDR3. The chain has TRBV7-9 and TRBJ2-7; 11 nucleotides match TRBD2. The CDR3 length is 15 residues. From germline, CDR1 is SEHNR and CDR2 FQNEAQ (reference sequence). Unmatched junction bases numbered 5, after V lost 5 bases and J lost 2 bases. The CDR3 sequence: CASSLVAGGPYEQYF. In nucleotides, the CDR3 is TGTGCCAGCAGCCTGGTAGCGGGAGGGCCCTACGAGCAGTACTTC.

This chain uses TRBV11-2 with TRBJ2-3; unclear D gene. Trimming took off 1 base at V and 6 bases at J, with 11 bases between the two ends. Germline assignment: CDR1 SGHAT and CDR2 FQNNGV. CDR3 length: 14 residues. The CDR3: CASSLVLFPDTQYF. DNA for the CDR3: TGTGCCAGCAGCTTAGTGTTATTTCCCGATACGCAGTATTTT.

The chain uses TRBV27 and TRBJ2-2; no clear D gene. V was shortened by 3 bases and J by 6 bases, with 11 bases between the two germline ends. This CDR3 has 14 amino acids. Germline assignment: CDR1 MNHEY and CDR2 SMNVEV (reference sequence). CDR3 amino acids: CASSFISEAGELFF. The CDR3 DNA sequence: TGTGCCAGCAGTTTCATTAGTGAGGCCGGGGAGCTGTTTTTT.